This T cell receptor (beta chain) stems from a study of CXCR3-negative and CXCR3-positive naive CD8 T cells. CDR3 size: 12 residues. The germline V gene encodes CDR1 DFQATT and CDR2 SNEGSKA (reference sequence). UMI-labeled 5' RACE yielded the TRB cDNA libraries. With the 5' RACE reads reprocessed, TCRdb shows one record per CDR3 protein and no DNA. The sample yields fewer than 90,000 distinct CDR3 sequences, of which the top ten take up roughly 1.5%. The genes are TRBV20-1 and TRBJ1-2. The sequencing sample was made of naive CXCR3- CD8+ T cells from blood. The subset denotes: CD45RO-CCR7+CD27+CD95- naive CD8+ T cells lacking CXCR3 (TNR3-). The TCR was taken from a human donor in good health. Some clones in this sample may be carry-over from other donors' samples. The CDR3 region is CSARDINYGYTF.